The rows below give T cell receptor beta chains drawn from one sample of a study of CD8+CD57+ T cells in acquired aplastic anemia. TCRdb fed the reads into MiXCR, producing one record per CDR3 protein. Found here are fewer than 200,000 distinct CDR3 sequences, 60% to 80% of them singletons; the top ten hold 35% to 60%. Sequencing input: sorted CD4+, CD8+, or CD8+CD57+ T cells (not recorded which) from PBMCs. All receptors come from a human donor with aplastic anemia. The CDR3 runs from the conserved cysteine through the conserved F or W. A D gene is named only where the DNA matches it firmly. Clone size appears in some rows only: once, few, many, or a class for an expanded clone.

>TRBV7-6|17|TRBJ1-2|.|TRBD1
TGTGCCAGCAGCCCCATCCCCGGCGGAGGACAGGGGGATGGCTACACCTTC
CASSPIPGGGQGDGYTF
>TRBV10-3|16|TRBJ2-4|.|.
TGTGCCATCAGGACTCCGACGGGAGTAGCCAAAAACATTCAGTACTTC
CAIRTPTGVAKNIQYF
>TRBV4-1|15|TRBJ2-7|.|TRBD1
TGCGCCAGCAGCCAACGGACAGGGGGTTTCTACGAGCAGTACTTC
CASSQRTGGFYEQYF
>TRBV20-1|11|TRBJ1-1|.|.
TGCAGTGCTAGAGAGCACACTGAAGCTTTCTTT
CSAREHTEAFF
>TRBV20-1|10|TRBJ2-3|.|.
TGCAGTGCTGGGGAGGATACGCAGTATTTT
CSAGEDTQYF
>TRBV5-5|14|TRBJ2-7|.|.
TGTGCCAGCAGCCCTCCCGGGAACACCTACGAGCAGTACTTC
CASSPPGNTYEQYF
>TRBV12-3/TRBV12-4|15|TRBJ2-7|many|.
TGTGCCAGCAGTTCACCGGGACCGAACCTCTACGAGCAGTACTTC
CASSSPGPNLYEQYF
>TRBV20-1|13|TRBJ1-2|.|TRBD1
TGCAGTGCCAGGACAGGGAGTAACTATGGCTACACCTTC
CSARTGSNYGYTF
>TRBV10-1|13|TRBJ2-7|.|.
TGCGCCAGCAGCGCTGCCCCTTCCTACGAGCAGTACTTC
CASSAAPSYEQYF
>TRBV19|14|TRBJ2-3|.|.
TGTGCCAGTAGTATGGGCAGGGGTGCAGATACGCAGTATTTT
CASSMGRGADTQYF
>TRBV10-3|14|TRBJ1-6|.|TRBD1
TGTGCCACCGGGACAGAAGTTTCGGGGTCACCCCTCCGCTTT
CATGTEVSGSPLRF
>TRBV2|16|TRBJ2-7|.|TRBD1
TGTGCCAGCAGTCCACAAAAGGGACAGGGCCTCTACGAGCAGTACTTC
CASSPQKGQGLYEQYF
>TRBV2|13|TRBJ2-7|few|.
TGTGCCAGCAGTGGTGGCGGCGGATACGAGCAGTACTTC
CASSGGGGYEQYF
>TRBV19|15|TRBJ1-2|.|.
TGTGCCAGTAGTATTGTTGCAGGGTACGCCTATGGCTACACCTTC
CASSIVAGYAYGYTF
>TRBV29-1|12|TRBJ2-2|.|.
TGCAGCGTGATACGGGGCACCGGGGAGCTGTTTTTT
CSVIRGTGELFF
>TRBV7-2|17|TRBJ2-5|.|.
TGTGCCAGCAGCTTAGCATCGGCGCTCAATTTACGAGAGACCCAGTACTTC
CASSLASALNLRETQYF
>TRBV29-1|14|TRBJ2-7|.|.
TGCAGCGCCCAACGGGCACGTACCGGGGGCGAGCAGTACTTC
CSAQRARTGGEQYF
>TRBV24-1|14|TRBJ1-2|.|TRBD1
TGTGCCACCAGTGACCCTGGACAGGGGTGGGAATATCACTTC
CATSDPGQGWEYHF
>TRBV2|14|TRBJ1-6|few|.
TGTGCCAGCAGTGTAAACAGGGTTAATTCACCCCTCCACTTT
CASSVNRVNSPLHF
>TRBV6-2/TRBV6-3|17|TRBJ2-7|many|.
TGTGCCAGCAGTTACTCGGTAGGACGGGACATCTCCTACGAGCAGTACTTC
CASSYSVGRDISYEQYF
>TRBV5-4|14|TRBJ1-6|.|.
TGTGCCAGCAGCTTGCCCAGGGGTAATTCACCCCTCCACTTT
CASSLPRGNSPLHF
>TRBV15|17|TRBJ2-6|.|.
TGTGCCACCAGCAGTGACTCGGACAGCTCTGGGGCCAACGTCCTGACTTTC
CATSSDSDSSGANVLTF
>TRBV7-3|14|TRBJ2-5|.|.
TGTGCCAGCAGCTCAAGCCGGGGACAAGAGACCCAGTACTTC
CASSSSRGQETQYF
>TRBV9|19|TRBJ2-1|.|TRBD2
TGTGCCAGCAGCGTAGATGTGGGTGGGACTAGCGGGAAGGTGGGTGAGCAGTTCTTC
CASSVDVGGTSGKVGEQFF
>TRBV9|14|TRBJ1-4|.|.
TGTGCCAGCAGCCCTCAGTGGGGCGGCGAAAAACTGTTTTTT
CASSPQWGGEKLFF
>TRBV20-1|13|TRBJ1-6|.|.
TGCAGTGCTAGAGACAAAGAACATTCACCCCTCCACTTT
CSARDKEHSPLHF
>TRBV7-2|15|TRBJ2-5|.|TRBD2
TGTGCCAGCAGCCGCGGGGTAGCGGGTTCAGAGACCCAGTACTTC
CASSRGVAGSETQYF
>TRBV5-1|14|TRBJ2-7|many|.
TGCGCCAGCAGCTTGGGGCAGGGGTTCAACGAGCAGTACTTC
CASSLGQGFNEQYF
>TRBV4-1|13|TRBJ1-1|.|TRBD1
TGCGCCAGCACCCAGACAGGGGGCACTGAAGCTTTCTTT
CASTQTGGTEAFF